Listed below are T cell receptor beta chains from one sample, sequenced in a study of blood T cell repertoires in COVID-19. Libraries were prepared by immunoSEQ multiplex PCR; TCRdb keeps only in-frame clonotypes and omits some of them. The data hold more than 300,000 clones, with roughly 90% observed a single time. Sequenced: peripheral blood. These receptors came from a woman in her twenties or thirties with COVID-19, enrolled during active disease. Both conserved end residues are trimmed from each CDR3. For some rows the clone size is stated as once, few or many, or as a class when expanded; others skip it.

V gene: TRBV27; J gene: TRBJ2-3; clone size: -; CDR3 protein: ASISRVTDTQY
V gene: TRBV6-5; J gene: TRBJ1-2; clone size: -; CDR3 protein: ASTYRGGYT
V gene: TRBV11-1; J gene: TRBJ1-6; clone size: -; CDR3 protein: ASSLAPGYNSPLH
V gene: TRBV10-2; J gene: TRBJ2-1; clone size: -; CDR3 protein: ASSPTSGFYNEQF
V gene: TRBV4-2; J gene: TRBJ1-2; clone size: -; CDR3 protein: ASSHRDSNYGYT
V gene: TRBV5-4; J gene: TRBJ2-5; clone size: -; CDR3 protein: ASSLGLAGAKETQY
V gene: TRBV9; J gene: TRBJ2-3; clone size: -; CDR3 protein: ASSVIAGGPADTQY
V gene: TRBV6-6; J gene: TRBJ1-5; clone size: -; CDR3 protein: ASSFPTGYSNQPQH
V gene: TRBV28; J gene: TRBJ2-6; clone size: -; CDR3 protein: ATRPSGANVLT
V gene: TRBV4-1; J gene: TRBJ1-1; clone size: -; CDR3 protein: ASSQDQGKAF
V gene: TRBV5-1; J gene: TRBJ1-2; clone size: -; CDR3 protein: ASSRGWAEANYGYT
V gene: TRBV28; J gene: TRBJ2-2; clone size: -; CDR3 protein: ASSPGQNTGELF
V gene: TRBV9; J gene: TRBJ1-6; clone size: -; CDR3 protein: ASSVDAGGNSPLH
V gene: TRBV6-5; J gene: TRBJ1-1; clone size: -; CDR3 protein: ASVTRDRGNTEAF
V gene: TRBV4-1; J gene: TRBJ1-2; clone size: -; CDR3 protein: ASSQDRGGGYGYT
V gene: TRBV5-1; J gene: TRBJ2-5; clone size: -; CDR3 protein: ASSLVLAGAMGEETQY
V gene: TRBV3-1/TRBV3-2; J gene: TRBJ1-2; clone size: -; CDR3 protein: ASSQGTGQAGVYGYT
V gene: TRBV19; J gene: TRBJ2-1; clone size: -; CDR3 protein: ASSELGRASNEQF
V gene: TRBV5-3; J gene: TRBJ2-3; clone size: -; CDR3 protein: ARSLAPDTQY
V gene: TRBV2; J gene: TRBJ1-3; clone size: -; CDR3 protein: ASSGQVLNGNTIY
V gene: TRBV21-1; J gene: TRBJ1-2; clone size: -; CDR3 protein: ASSTRDRRSYT
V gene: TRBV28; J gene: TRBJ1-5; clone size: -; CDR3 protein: ASSGTGTGGFQPQH
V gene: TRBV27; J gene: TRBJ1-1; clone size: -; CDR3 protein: ASTPYRGSFTEAF
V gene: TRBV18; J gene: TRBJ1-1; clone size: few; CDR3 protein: ASSPPRQGSHTEAF
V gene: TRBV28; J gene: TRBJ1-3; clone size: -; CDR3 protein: ASSLSGQRGNTIY
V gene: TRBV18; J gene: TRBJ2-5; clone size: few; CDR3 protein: ASSPYSAPAGEETQY